These 17 T cell receptor beta chains came from one sample sequenced in a study of shared clonotypes between healthy human individuals (dated by TCRdb to 2020 to 2022). The library was made by the immunoSEQ multiplex PCR assay. TCRdb retrieved this table from immuneACCESS and kept in-frame rearrangements only. Not all clones are present; in checked studies, unresolved V genes account for under half, and no reason is known for the remainder. The sample table holds under 2,000,000 clones, of which 85% to 95% were seen once. The ten largest clones add up to approximately 1.2% of the sample. CD8 naive samples were CD45RO-negative cells positively selected for CCR7, giving a CD45RA+CCR7+ population that excluded TemRA cells. Sequenced sample: naive CD8+ T cells sorted from blood. The sample's cell subset or site label, in plain terms: CD45RA+CCR7+. All receptors derive from a man aged 18 to 35 in good health.

The V call is TRBV19, the J call TRBJ2-5, with TRBD1 matching over 7 bases. Germline lookup yields CDR1 LNHDA and CDR2 SQIVND (reference sequence). The CDR3 spans 16 residues. Trimming at V came to 5 bases and at J to 7 bases, leaving 16 bases not matched to a gene. This CDR3 is CASSDRWDSDPGTQYF. The CDR3, as DNA: TGTGCCAGTAGTGATAGGTGGGACAGCGATCCGGGGACCCAGTACTTC.

Note on this clone: The sample carries other DNA sequences with the same CDR3. The gene calls are TRBV5-1 and TRBJ1-1; no reliable D call. Germline lookup yields CDR1 SGHRS and CDR2 YFSETQ. V dropped 0 bases and J dropped 1 base, with 7 bases sitting between them. This CDR3 region has 14 residues. CDR3 nucleotides: TGCGCCAGCAGCTTGGCGGGTAAGAACACTGAAGCTTTCTTT. Encoded protein: CASSLAGKNTEAFF.

The CDR3 DNA follows: TGTGCCACCAGGGGGAGCTCCTACGAGCAGTACTTC. Encoded protein: CATRGSSYEQYF. The rearrangement uses TRBV27 and TRBJ2-7; 7 positions agree with TRBD1. Per the germline V gene, CDR1 is MNHEY and CDR2 is SMNVEV (reference sequence). The CDR3 extends over 12 amino acids. V was pared by 10 bases and J by 0 bases, with 3 bases of the junction left unmatched.

This rearrangement joins TRBV27 to TRBJ2-3, with D perhaps TRBD1 (5 bases). Per germline, CDR1 MNHEY and CDR2 SMNVEV (reference sequence). The CDR3 contains 15 residues. The ends were cut back, 7 bases at V and 0 bases at J, with 14 bases in the middle. In DNA form, the CDR3 reads TGTGCCAGCAAGATGGACACGTCTAGCACAGATACGCAGTATTTT. Amino acids: CASKMDTSSTDTQYF.

The chain couples TRBV4-3 to TRBJ2-3; weak D call: TRBD1 (6 bases). The CDR3 runs to 16 residues. The germline V and J ends were trimmed by 1 base and 4 bases, with 15 bases remaining between them. The V gene's germline CDR1 is LGHNA and CDR2 YSLEER. CDR3 DNA: TGCGCCAGCAGCCAAGCAACTCAAGGGGGTCCAGATACGCAGTATTTT. This encodes CASSQATQGGPDTQYF.

The chain has TRBV19 and TRBJ1-1, with 7 bases that match TRBD1. With 5 bases clipped from V and 0 bases from J, the junction kept 15 bases outside the gene matches. The CDR3 is 18 residues long. Germline V gene sequence: CDR1 LNHDA, CDR2 SQIVND (reference sequence). CDR3 protein: CASSFIRGTDVLNTEAFF. DNA of the CDR3: TGTGCCAGTAGTTTTATTCGTGGGACAGATGTGCTGAACACTGAAGCTTTCTTT.

The genes are TRBV7-9 and TRBJ2-7; TRBD2 is a possible D gene (5 bases). The V end lost 8 bases, the J end lost 0 bases, and 17 bases lay between the germline ends. The germline V gene encodes CDR1 SEHNR and CDR2 FQNEAQ (reference sequence). The CDR3 runs 15 residues. CDR3 in amino acids: CASGESTGLSYEQYF. The CDR3, as DNA: TGTGCCAGCGGAGAATCCACTGGACTCTCCTACGAGCAGTACTTC.

V is TRBV7-9 and J is TRBJ2-2; the D is unclear. CDR1 is SEHNR, CDR2 FQNEAQ, per germline (reference sequence). The CDR3 is made up of 14 amino acids. With 4 bases removed from V and 7 bases from J, the gap between germline ends came to 13 bases. The chain's CDR3 is CASSSTERFGELFF. CDR3 nucleotide sequence: TGTGCCAGCAGCTCGACGGAGAGGTTCGGGGAGCTGTTTTTT.

The chain uses TRBV28 and TRBJ1-3, with D uncertain. V lost 5 bases and J 2 bases, leaving 13 bases between the germline ends. CDR1 is MDHEN, CDR2 SYDVKM, per germline. The CDR3 loop spans 15 amino acids. The CDR3, as DNA: TGTGCCAGCAGTGCCGCGAGGGATACTGGAAACACCATATATTTT. Protein: CASSAARDTGNTIYF.

This chain joins TRBV13 and TRBJ2-1; D uncertain. Germline assignment: CDR1 PRHDT and CDR2 FYEKMQ (reference sequence). The V end was cut by 1 base, the J end by 4 bases, with 5 bases between. The CDR3 extends over 13 amino acids. DNA of the CDR3: TGTGCCAGCAGCTTAGTTGAGTACAATGAGCAGTTCTTC. It yields the protein CASSLVEYNEQFF.

The rearrangement joins TRBV11-2 to TRBJ2-5, with 8 bases matching TRBD2. Germline CDR1 is SGHAT and CDR2 is FQNNGV. The CDR3 is made up of 14 amino acids. J gave up 2 bases and V 3 bases, and 2 bases lay outside the gene matches. The CDR3 DNA follows: TGTGCCAGCAGCTTGGCTAGCGGGCAAGAGACCCAGTACTTC. Translated, it gives CASSLASGQETQYF.

This chain connects TRBV2 to TRBJ1-3, with D unresolved. CDR1 and CDR2 from the germline V gene are SNHLY and FYNNEI. V gave up 7 bases and J gave up 4 bases, with 17 bases separating them. The CDR3 is 15 residues long. The CDR3 region is CASMPRGVSGNTIYF. CDR3 DNA sequence: TGTGCCAGCATGCCCCGCGGGGTGTCCGGAAACACCATATATTTT.

The chain combines TRBV18 with TRBJ2-1; TRBD1 is a possible D gene (5 bases). Trimming pared 2 bases from V and 4 bases from J, leaving 18 bases between. The CDR3 sequence is 17 residues long. Germline CDR1 reads KGHSH; CDR2 reads LQKENI. The CDR3 DNA is TGTGCCAGCTCACCAGGGGCAGGTCCCCCTATTTACAATGAGCAGTTCTTC. Protein sequence: CASSPGAGPPIYNEQFF.

The chain employs TRBV2 and TRBJ1-1; TRBD1 is a possible D gene (5 bases). The V gene lost 0 bases and the J gene lost 9 bases, with 14 bases spanning the gap. The CDR3 totals 14 residues. Germline-derived CDR1 and CDR2 are SNHLY and FYNNEI. The CDR3 DNA is TGTGCCAGCAGTGAAGCGCTGGGGGGGGATCAAGCTTTCTTT. Encoded protein: CASSEALGGDQAFF.

The chain carries TRBV11-2 and TRBJ1-2; no firm D call. Trimming stripped 2 bases from V and 4 bases from J, with 11 bases between. The CDR3 runs 14 residues. The V gene's germline CDR1 is SGHAT and CDR2 FQNNGV. The CDR3 region is CASSLIGQLYGYTF. The CDR3 DNA sequence: TGTGCCAGCAGCTTAATTGGCCAGCTCTATGGCTACACCTTC.

This chain links TRBV27 with TRBJ2-7; D might be TRBD1 (6 bases). The V end was cut by 6 bases, the J end by 2 bases, with 14 bases between. The CDR3 is 14 residues long. CDR1 MNHEY and CDR2 SMNVEV come from the germline V gene (reference sequence). The chain's CDR3 is CASRPQGVAYEQYF. CDR3 coding DNA: TGTGCCAGCAGGCCACAGGGTGTGGCCTACGAGCAGTACTTC.

On this clone itself: The same CDR3 arises from other DNA sequences in this sample as well. The chain is built from TRBV9 and TRBJ2-3, with no clear D. The CDR3 covers 13 residues. With 0 bases removed from V and 1 base from J, the gap between germline ends came to 3 bases. Germline V lookup: CDR1 SGDLS, CDR2 YYNGEE. CDR3 amino acids: CASSVEGTDTQYF. As DNA, the CDR3 is TGTGCCAGCAGCGTAGAGGGCACAGATACGCAGTATTTT.